Shown below are 30 T cell receptor beta chains from a single sample sequenced in a study of OX40 agonist ivuxolimab in advanced cancers. Generated by immunoSEQ multiplex PCR, the TCRdb table keeps only in-frame clones and is missing some. The sample has some 35,000 clones, 70% to 85% seen once. The source material was CD4+ or CD8+ T cells sorted from blood, sampled in a trial of the OX40 agonist ivuxolimab. The receptors here all came from an adult with an advanced solid tumor such as melanoma, head and neck, liver or kidney cancer.

The V and J genes are TRBV5-1 and TRBJ1-1, with 7 positions matching TRBD1. Germline trimming cut 4 bases from V and 4 bases from J; bases unmatched to any gene: 10. CDR1 is SGHRS and CDR2 is YFSETQ in the germline V gene. CDR3 size: 15 residues. The CDR3 loop reads CASSPPRQGGTEAFF. DNA of the CDR3: TGCGCCAGCAGCCCGCCCCGACAGGGAGGCACTGAAGCTTTCTTT.

The table lists this clone with a few counts. The rearrangement uses TRBV29-1 and TRBJ2-7, with D maybe TRBD1 (5 bases). In germline, CDR1 is SQVTM, CDR2 ANQGSEA. The CDR3 is 13 residues long. V was pared by 1 base and J by 0 bases, with 7 bases between. The DNA of the CDR3 is TGCAGCGTTGAAGCCGACAGCTCCTACGAGCAGTACTTC. Amino acid sequence: CSVEADSSYEQYF.

The sample holds a few counts of this clone. The chain recombines TRBV6-6 with TRBJ1-6; 8 bases agree with TRBD1. Germline V gene sequence: CDR1 MNHNY, CDR2 SVGAGI (reference sequence). V gave up 5 bases and J gave up 14 bases; unmatched junction bases: 11. The CDR3 is 14 residues long. This chain's CDR3 is CASSTGTGVRTLHF. CDR3 in DNA: TGTGCCAGCAGTACCGGGACAGGAGTGAGGACCCTCCACTTT.

The rearrangement joins TRBV9 to TRBJ2-5; 7 bases align to TRBD2. This CDR3 region has 14 residues. Germline lookup yields CDR1 SGDLS and CDR2 YYNGEE. Trimming cost V 0 bases and J 4 bases; bases outside gene matches: 3. The DNA of the CDR3 is TGTGCCAGCAGCGTAGATCAGCGGGGAGAGACCCAGTACTTC. It translates to CASSVDQRGETQYF.

The chain joins TRBV19 to TRBJ1-2; 10 positions agree with TRBD1. The CDR3 is 13 residues long. Germline V gene sequence: CDR1 LNHDA, CDR2 SQIVND (reference sequence). The trim removed 10 bases at V and 8 bases at J, leaving 10 bases unmatched. CDR3 DNA: TGTGCCACCACCAGACAGGGGGCAACCGGCTACACCTTC. Translated, it gives CATTRQGATGYTF.

This chain connects TRBV6-5 to TRBJ1-2, with D possibly TRBD1 on 6 matching bases. Germline-derived CDR1 and CDR2 are MNHEY and SVGAGI. CDR3 size: 13 residues. V lost 6 bases to trimming and J lost 2 bases, with 10 bases between them. CDR3 protein: CASSWTANYGYTF. DNA for the CDR3: TGTGCCAGCAGCTGGACAGCGAACTATGGCTACACCTTC.

CDR3 DNA sequence: TGTGCCTGGAGGGAAAACACTGAAGCTTTCTTT. It specifies CAWRENTEAFF. This chain links TRBV30 with TRBJ1-1, with D unclear. Trimming removed 3 bases at V and 2 bases at J, with 4 bases between. The germline CDR1 and CDR2 sequences are GTSNPN and SVGIG (reference sequence). This CDR3 contains 11 residues.

J is TRBJ2-2 and V is TRBV2; D remains ambiguous. This CDR3 region has 15 residues. Germline CDR1 is SNHLY and CDR2 is FYNNEI. The V gene lost 4 bases and the J gene lost 5 bases, with 14 bases spanning the gap. CDR3 coding DNA: TGTGCCAGCAGTGCCCGGGCAAGTGGGACCGGGGAGCTGTTTTTT. Translating gives CASSARASGTGELFF.

V gene TRBV11-1 combines with J gene TRBJ2-7; D is ambiguous. Germline assignment: CDR1 SGHAT and CDR2 FQDESV (reference sequence). CDR3 length: 13 amino acids. V lost 6 bases and J lost 7, with 16 bases in between. CDR3 DNA: TGTGCCAGCAGTTGGACCGACCGAGGAGAGCAGTACTTC. Translation: CASSWTDRGEQYF.

The V and J genes are TRBV19 and TRBJ2-3, with D unclear. This CDR3 region has 13 residues. V gave up 6 bases and J gave up 7 bases, with 14 bases separating them. Germline-derived CDR1 and CDR2 are LNHDA and SQIVND (reference sequence). The CDR3 sequence is CASSGLGANTQYF. CDR3 bases: TGTGCCAGTAGCGGCTTAGGTGCAAATACGCAGTATTTT.

This sequence joins TRBV7-2 and TRBJ1-1; D perhaps matches TRBD1 (6 bases). Germline loops: CDR1 SGHTA, CDR2 FQGNSA. CDR3 length equals 16 residues. Trimming left V 5 bases short and J 1 base short, with 17 bases between. This CDR3 is CASSPRLGGGNTEAFF. CDR3 nucleotides: TGTGCCAGCAGCCCCCGGTTAGGGGGGGGGAACACTGAAGCTTTCTTT. Based on the CDR3 plus reference TRBV7-2 and TRBJ1-1, the full variable domain is GAGVSQSPSNKVTEKGKDVELRCDPISGHTALYWYRQSLGQGLEFLIYFQGNSAPDKSGLPSDRFSAERTGGSVSTLTIQRTQQEDSAVYLCASSPRLGGGNTEAFFGQGTRLTVV.

This clone was seen once. The rearrangement links TRBV6-1 to TRBJ2-3; D is undetermined. V was trimmed by 1 base and J by 4 bases, leaving 3 bases between them. Germline V CDR1 and CDR2: MNHNS, SASEGT. This CDR3 is 12 amino acids long. The CDR3 protein is CASSEGSDTQYF. CDR3 nucleotides: TGTGCCAGCAGTGAAGGTTCAGATACGCAGTATTTT.

The V gene is TRBV6-4, the J gene TRBJ2-2, with D perhaps matching TRBD2 (6 bases). Germline-derived CDR1 and CDR2 are MRHNA and SNTAGT. The CDR3 totals 18 residues. Between the trimmed V and J ends, which lost 2 bases and 5 bases, there was a span of 21 bases. CDR3 nucleotides: TGTGCCAGCAGTGACGGGACGGGTCTTCTCGGGGGTACCGGGGAGCTGTTTTTT. Amino acid sequence: CASSDGTGLLGGTGELFF.

This rearrangement joins TRBV5-6 to TRBJ2-1; 13 bases map to TRBD2. After removal of 3 bases from V and 7 bases from J, the junction contained 4 bases not matched to a gene. In germline, CDR1 is SGHDT, CDR2 YYEEEE. CDR3 length: 15 residues. The CDR3 DNA follows: TGTGCCAGCAGCTGGGGGACTAGCGGGGTAAATGAGCAGTTCTTC. Protein sequence: CASSWGTSGVNEQFF.

There are a few counts of this clone. The rearrangement uses TRBV5-4 and TRBJ2-1; 12 bases agree with TRBD2. The CDR3 contains 15 residues. Per the germline V gene, CDR1 is SGHNT and CDR2 is YYREEE (reference sequence). The J segment lost 6 bases and the V segment lost 4 bases, leaving 5 bases of the junction unmatched. The CDR3 region is CASSLLAGGRNEQFF. The CDR3 nucleotides read TGTGCCAGCAGCCTCCTAGCGGGGGGGCGCAATGAGCAGTTCTTC.

This clone was counted once. The genes are TRBV10-3 and TRBJ1-3, with no clear D. Germline V gives CDR1 ENHRY, CDR2 SYGVKD. Trimming removed 5 bases at V and 4 bases at J, with 15 bases between. This CDR3 contains 15 residues. The CDR3 sequence: CAISSNTGQGNTIYF. CDR3 nucleotides: TGTGCCATCAGTTCTAACACGGGCCAGGGAAACACCATATATTTT.

This sequence joins TRBV7-2 and TRBJ1-2; 7 nucleotides align to TRBD1. The V gene end was trimmed by 1 base and the J gene end by 8 bases; junction bases not matched to a gene: 4. The CDR3 extends over 13 amino acids. Germline V gene sequence: CDR1 SGHTA, CDR2 FQGNSA. The CDR3 sequence is CASSLGRDRGYTF. Written as DNA, the CDR3 is TGTGCCAGCAGCTTAGGAAGGGACAGAGGCTACACCTTC. The full variable domain, with the rest looked up from reference TRBV7-2 and TRBJ1-2, is GAGVSQSPSNKVTEKGKDVELRCDPISGHTALYWYRQSLGQGLEFLIYFQGNSAPDKSGLPSDRFSAERTGGSVSTLTIQRTQQEDSAVYLCASSLGRDRGYTFGSGTRLTVV.

The V gene is TRBV20-1, the J gene TRBJ1-1; D is possibly TRBD1 (6 bases). V was clipped by 3 bases and J by 7 bases, with 9 bases between them. Germline-derived CDR1 and CDR2 are DFQATT and SNEGSKA (reference sequence). This CDR3 spans 11 amino acids. The CDR3 DNA reads TGCAGTGCTAGGGGGGCTATTGAAGCTTTCTTT. It yields the protein CSARGAIEAFF.

The chain joins TRBV13 to TRBJ1-5, with a tentative D call TRBD1 (5 bases). The CDR3 loop spans 16 amino acids. Germline V CDR1 and CDR2: PRHDT, FYEKMQ (reference sequence). V lost 2 bases, J lost 1 base, and 12 bases lay in between. The CDR3 loop is CASSLYGAGSNQPQHF. The CDR3 DNA is TGTGCCAGCAGCTTATACGGGGCAGGGAGCAATCAGCCCCAGCATTTT.

The chain is built from TRBV4-2 and TRBJ2-5; 11 positions match TRBD2. The CDR3 has 17 residues. Unmatched junction bases numbered 9, after V lost 1 base and J lost 5 bases. Germline assignment: CDR1 LGHNA and CDR2 YNFKEQ. This CDR3 reads CASSQVVAGGLGETQYF. The CDR3 nucleotides are TGTGCCAGCAGCCAAGTGGTAGCGGGGGGGCTGGGGGAGACCCAGTACTTC.

The chain carries TRBV28 and TRBJ2-4; no clear D gene. CDR1 and CDR2 (germline): MDHEN, SYDVKM. Trimming shortened V by 5 bases and J by 0 bases, and 8 bases separated the two germline ends. The CDR3 has 14 amino acids. DNA of the CDR3: TGTGCCAGCAGTAGGCTCTTAGCCAAAAACATTCAGTACTTC. Translation gives CASSRLLAKNIQYF. Complete variable domain (other parts from reference TRBV28 and TRBJ2-4): DVKVTQSSRYLVKRTGEKVFLECVQDMDHENMFWYRQDPGLGLRLIYFSYDVKMKEKGDIPEGYSVSREKKERFSLILESASTNQTSMYLCASSRLLAKNIQYFGAGTRLSVL.

This clone appeared a few times. The chain is built from TRBV5-1 and TRBJ2-7; D is unclear. The ends were cut back, 0 bases at V and 2 bases at J, with 9 bases in the middle. Germline CDR1 is SGHRS and CDR2 is YFSETQ. The CDR3 contains 14 residues. CDR3 in amino acids: CASSLVTTTYEQYF. DNA for the CDR3: TGCGCCAGCAGCTTGGTAACCACCACCTACGAGCAGTACTTC.

The chain joins TRBV28 to TRBJ2-7, with D possibly matching TRBD1 (6 bases). The CDR3 extends over 16 amino acids. Germline V lookup: CDR1 MDHEN, CDR2 SYDVKM. With 4 bases removed from V and 2 bases from J, the gap between germline ends came to 18 bases. CDR3 amino acids: CASSSSSRGTPYEQYF. CDR3 bases: TGTGCCAGCAGTTCCTCCTCGAGGGGGACCCCCTACGAGCAGTACTTC.

V and J are TRBV7-2 and TRBJ1-2, with no clear D. The CDR3 length is 14 residues. With 5 bases removed from V and 0 bases from J, the gap between germline ends came to 10 bases. Germline-derived CDR1 and CDR2 are SGHTA and FQGNSA. In nucleotides, the CDR3 is TGTGCCAGCAGCAAGGTAGTAGCTAACTATGGCTACACCTTC. The encoded protein is CASSKVVANYGYTF. The whole variable domain, filled in from reference TRBV7-2 and TRBJ1-2, reads GAGVSQSPSNKVTEKGKDVELRCDPISGHTALYWYRQSLGQGLEFLIYFQGNSAPDKSGLPSDRFSAERTGGSVSTLTIQRTQQEDSAVYLCASSKVVANYGYTFGSGTRLTVV.

V gene TRBV6-5 combines with J gene TRBJ2-2; TRBD2 might be the D (5 bases). CDR1 and CDR2 (germline): MNHEY, SVGAGI. The length of the CDR3 is 14 residues. Trimming cost V 8 bases and J 4 bases, with 14 bases left between them. The DNA for the CDR3 is TGTGCCAGCCGAACCCCGGGGAGCACCGGGGAGCTGTTTTTT. Translated: CASRTPGSTGELFF.

This clone showed up just once. The rearrangement uses TRBV10-1 and TRBJ2-3, with TRBD1 matching 9 bases. The CDR3 totals 14 residues. In germline, CDR1 is WNHNN, CDR2 SYGVQD (reference sequence). V dropped 8 bases and J dropped 2; count of bases not matched to a gene: 5. CDR3 bases: TGCGCCAGCGCAAGACAGGGGGTCACAGATACGCAGTATTTT. Translation: CASARQGVTDTQYF.

The rearrangement links TRBV7-9 to TRBJ2-1; 7 nucleotides line up with TRBD2. The germline gives CDR1 SEHNR, CDR2 FQNEAQ (reference sequence). The CDR3 runs 16 residues. After removal of 5 bases from V and 8 bases from J, the junction contained 15 bases not matched to a gene. The CDR3 region has the DNA TGTGCCAGCAGCCCGACGGGACTACCCCCTAGGCATGAGCAGTTCTTC. Its translation is CASSPTGLPPRHEQFF.

V and J are TRBV27 and TRBJ2-7; D is unresolved. In germline, CDR1 is MNHEY, CDR2 SMNVEV (reference sequence). The CDR3 totals 13 residues. The V end was cut by 6 bases, the J end by 1 base, with 10 bases between. The CDR3 DNA follows: TGTGCCAGCAGCCCAGCTCCGTCCTACGAGCAGTACTTC. The encoded protein is CASSPAPSYEQYF.

This clone was seen once. The V gene is TRBV7-9, the J gene TRBJ2-1; D possibly corresponds to TRBD2 (5 bases). This CDR3 region has 13 residues. Germline CDR1 and CDR2: SEHNR and FQNEAQ (reference sequence). Trimming took off 3 bases at V and 9 bases at J, with 12 bases between the two ends. The CDR3 spells CASSFASEGEQFF. CDR3 nucleotide sequence: TGTGCCAGCAGCTTCGCCAGTGAGGGTGAGCAGTTCTTC.

The chain joins TRBV4-1 to TRBJ2-3; D gene ambiguous. The CDR3 covers 14 residues. From germline, CDR1 is MGHRA and CDR2 YSYEKL. Trimming shortened V by 2 bases and J by 0 bases, and 6 bases separated the two germline ends. The CDR3 sequence is CASSQPISTDTQYF. The CDR3, as DNA: TGCGCCAGCAGCCAACCGATTAGCACAGATACGCAGTATTTT.